Listed here are 18 T cell receptor beta chains from one sample, sequenced in a study of shared clonotypes between healthy human individuals. TCRdb's table, derived via immunoSEQ multiplex PCR, lists solely in-frame clones and lacks some. The table lists over 1.4 million clones, about 96% of them singletons. The specimen sequenced was naive CD4+ T cells sorted from blood. As to subset: CD45RA+ positively selected. These receptors were taken from a young man in good health.

This chain uses TRBV2 with TRBJ1-1; perhaps TRBD1 as D (5 bases). This CDR3 is 13 amino acids long. The germline V and J ends were trimmed by 8 bases and 2 bases, with 12 bases remaining between them. Germline CDR1 SNHLY, CDR2 FYNNEI. This CDR3 is CASLPDSNTEAFF. CDR3 in DNA: TGTGCCAGCCTACCTGACAGTAACACTGAAGCTTTCTTT. Full variable domain (remainder filled in from reference TRBV2 and TRBJ1-1): EPEVTQTPSHQVTQMGQEVILRCVPISNHLYFYWYRQILGQKVEFLVSFYNNEISEKSEIFDDQFSVERPDGSNFTLKIRSTKLEDSAMYFCASLPDSNTEAFFGQGTRLTVV.

The V call is TRBV9, the J call TRBJ2-7; D gene unclear. Trimming stripped 4 bases from V and 3 bases from J, with 11 bases between. Germline assignment: CDR1 SGDLS and CDR2 YYNGEE. The CDR3 runs to 13 residues. The CDR3 DNA reads as TGTGCCAGCAGCCTCGAACCAAGCTACGAGCAGTACTTC. It translates to CASSLEPSYEQYF.

This clone was observed a handful of times. The V gene is TRBV18, the J gene TRBJ1-5; possible D gene TRBD1, 6 bases. The germline V and J ends were trimmed by 0 bases and 6 bases, with 12 bases remaining between them. Germline CDR1 is KGHSH and CDR2 is LQKENI. The CDR3 spans 15 residues. In DNA form, the CDR3 reads TGTGCCAGCTCACCACCGGGGACAAACGGTCAGCCCCAGCATTTT. This encodes CASSPPGTNGQPQHF.

V gene TRBV6-1 combines with J gene TRBJ2-2, with 9 bases aligning to TRBD1. The CDR3 sequence is 16 residues long. Per the germline V gene, CDR1 is MNHNS and CDR2 is SASEGT. V shed 4 bases, J shed 2 bases, and the junction held 5 bases outside the gene matches. Here the CDR3 reads CASSARTGANTGELFF. DNA for the CDR3: TGTGCCAGCAGTGCCCGGACAGGGGCTAACACCGGGGAGCTGTTTTTT.

The rearrangement uses TRBV29-1 and TRBJ2-1; D is perhaps TRBD1 (7 bases). CDR3 size: 17 residues. V was trimmed by 7 bases and J by 0 bases, leaving 22 bases between them. CDR1 is SQVTM and CDR2 is ANQGSEA in the germline V gene. The CDR3 loop is CSAAGQSRASSYNEQFF. As DNA, the CDR3 is TGCAGCGCCGCGGGACAGTCACGGGCAAGCTCCTACAATGAGCAGTTCTTC.

The gene calls are TRBV4-1 and TRBJ1-1; possibly TRBD1 for D (5 bases). Germline loops: CDR1 MGHRA, CDR2 YSYEKL. The V end lost 0 bases, the J end lost 1 base, and 15 bases lay between the germline ends. The CDR3 spans 17 residues. The CDR3: CASSQDGGRKTNTEAFF. The CDR3 nucleotides are TGCGCCAGCAGCCAAGATGGGGGAAGAAAAACGAACACTGAAGCTTTCTTT.

The V gene is TRBV6-6, the J gene TRBJ2-7; 11 positions match TRBD1. Looked up from germline, CDR1 is MNHNY and CDR2 is SVGAGI (reference sequence). The CDR3 runs 15 residues. J gave up 2 bases and V 5 bases, and 5 bases lay outside the gene matches. The chain's CDR3 is CASSKPGQGAYEQYF. The CDR3 DNA reads as TGTGCCAGCAGTAAACCGGGACAGGGGGCCTACGAGCAGTACTTC.

The chain uses TRBV2 and TRBJ2-3; 8 nucleotides line up with TRBD2. CDR1 and CDR2 (germline): SNHLY, FYNNEI. This CDR3 is 14 amino acids long. Unmatched junction bases numbered 8, after V lost 11 bases and J lost 1 base. CDR3 sequence reads: CAVTGLDRTDTQYF. DNA of the CDR3: TGTGCCGTTACGGGACTAGACCGCACAGATACGCAGTATTTT. Supplemented by reference TRBV2 and TRBJ2-3, the full variable domain reads EPEVTQTPSHQVTQMGQEVILRCVPISNHLYFYWYRQILGQKVEFLVSFYNNEISEKSEIFDDQFSVERPDGSNFTLKIRSTKLEDSAMYFCAVTGLDRTDTQYFGPGTRLTVL.

The chain links TRBV5-1 to TRBJ2-1; TRBD2 matches at 9 bases. Per germline, CDR1 SGHRS and CDR2 YFSETQ. The CDR3 is 16 amino acids. With V trimmed by 0 bases and J by 2 bases, 3 bases remained unmatched. The CDR3 region has the DNA TGCGCCAGCAGCTTGGCCGGACTAGCGCCCTACAATGAGCAGTTCTTC. Translated: CASSLAGLAPYNEQFF.

The gene calls are TRBV28 and TRBJ2-7, with 9 bases identical to TRBD2. The CDR3 totals 15 residues. Germline CDR1 MDHEN, CDR2 SYDVKM. V shed 2 bases, J shed 2 bases, and the junction held 4 bases outside the gene matches. The CDR3 sequence: CASSLPSGMTYEQYF. The CDR3 DNA reads as TGTGCCAGCAGTTTACCTAGCGGGATGACCTACGAGCAGTACTTC.

This sequence joins TRBV7-3 and TRBJ2-3, with D perhaps matching TRBD2 (5 bases). This CDR3 is built from 14 residues. In germline, CDR1 is SGHTA, CDR2 FQGTGA. Trimming stripped 2 bases from V and 2 bases from J, with 8 bases between. The CDR3 loop is CASSLGGYTDTQYF. Here the CDR3 DNA reads TGTGCCAGCAGCTTAGGCGGGTACACAGATACGCAGTATTTT.

The rearrangement links TRBV4-1 to TRBJ2-7; the match to TRBD2 covers 16 bases. CDR1 and CDR2 from the germline V gene are MGHRA and YSYEKL. The CDR3 runs to 19 residues. Trimming cost V 4 bases and J 2 bases; bases outside gene matches: 11. CDR3 residues: CASSPTGTSGRAQPYEQYF. CDR3 bases: TGCGCCAGCAGCCCAACCGGGACTAGCGGGAGGGCCCAACCCTACGAGCAGTACTTC.

The CDR3 DNA reads TGTGCCACCAGCCGACTAGCGGGAAACACCGGGGAGCTGTTTTTT. The encoded protein is CATSRLAGNTGELFF. The chain recombines TRBV15 with TRBJ2-2, with 11 bases aligning to TRBD2. The CDR3 runs to 15 residues. After removal of 5 bases from V and 2 bases from J, the junction contained 1 base not matched to a gene. The germline gives CDR1 LNHNV, CDR2 YYDKDF (reference sequence).

V and J are TRBV5-3 and TRBJ2-3; tentative D call: TRBD2 (6 bases). TRBV5-3 qualifies as an ORF whose function is uncertain. This CDR3 region has 15 residues. V gave up 4 bases and J gave up 1 base, with 13 bases separating them. The CDR3 is CARSDRECGTDTQYF. CDR3 DNA sequence: TGTGCCAGAAGCGACCGGGAGTGCGGCACAGATACGCAGTATTTT.

The chain couples TRBV5-1 to TRBJ2-7; D might be TRBD1 (5 bases). The CDR3 contains 14 residues. The germline V and J ends were trimmed by 1 base and 3 bases, with 11 bases remaining between them. Germline V gene sequence: CDR1 SGHRS, CDR2 YFSETQ. CDR3 protein: CASSLFRDSYEQYF. CDR3 in DNA: TGCGCCAGCAGCTTGTTCAGGGATAGCTACGAGCAGTACTTC.

The chain uses TRBV4-1 and TRBJ2-5; no clear D gene. Looked up from germline, CDR1 is MGHRA and CDR2 is YSYEKL. The V and J ends lost 1 base and 2 bases respectively, with 14 bases between them. The CDR3 extends over 16 amino acids. CDR3: CASSQVGGVGQETQYF. CDR3 nucleotides: TGCGCCAGCAGCCAAGTCGGCGGCGTTGGACAAGAGACCCAGTACTTC.

The rearrangement links TRBV29-1 to TRBJ1-2, with a tentative D call TRBD1 (5 bases). V was pared by 6 bases and J by 3 bases, with 8 bases between. This CDR3 spans 11 amino acids. The germline CDR1 and CDR2 sequences are SQVTM and ANQGSEA. In DNA, the CDR3 is TGCAGCGTAGGGGACCACTATGGCTACACCTTC. Translation gives CSVGDHYGYTF.

The V call is TRBV5-1, the J call TRBJ2-7; 11 bases are shared with TRBD2. The CDR3 extends over 15 amino acids. With 1 base clipped from V and 4 bases from J, the junction kept 4 bases outside the gene matches. Germline lookup yields CDR1 SGHRS and CDR2 YFSETQ. CDR3 region: CASSLTSGGPYEQYF. In nucleotides, the CDR3 is TGCGCCAGCAGCTTGACTAGCGGGGGACCTTACGAGCAGTACTTC.